Presented here are 25 T cell receptor beta chains from one specimen sequenced in a study of T-cell memory formation after mild COVID-19. In TCRdb, the 5' RACE reads were re-called with MiXCR into one record per CDR3 protein. Found here are tens of thousands of distinct CDR3 sequences, roughly 13% of them singletons; the top ten hold 25% to 35%. Material for sequencing was PBMCs or a T cell subset sorted from them (not recorded which). These TCRs come from an adult woman who had mild COVID-19 (a few samples of this study predate the infection). Cell type and time point are not known.

This clonotype showed up just a few times. The rearrangement uses TRBV29-1 and TRBJ2-7; D is unresolved. V lost 5 bases and J 3 bases, leaving 11 bases between the germline ends. From germline, CDR1 is SQVTM and CDR2 ANQGSEA. The CDR3 totals 12 residues. DNA for the CDR3: TGCAGCGTTCGGCTTACAGTCTACGAGCAGTACTTC. It codes for CSVRLTVYEQYF.

The rearrangement joins TRBV25-1 to TRBJ2-7, with D possibly matching TRBD2 (6 bases). The ends were cut back, 4 bases at V and 3 bases at J, with 13 bases in the middle. This CDR3 contains 14 residues. Germline V gene data show CDR1 as MGHDK and CDR2 as SYGVNS. In DNA, the CDR3 is TGTGCCAGCAGTGGCGGGACTTTCAACTACGAGCAGTACTTC. Translation: CASSGGTFNYEQYF.

In its sample, this clonotype was seen a few times. This chain joins TRBV7-3 and TRBJ2-2; TRBD2 is a possible D gene (6 bases). The germline V gene encodes CDR1 SGHTA and CDR2 FQGTGA. V gave up 7 bases and J gave up 1 base, with 10 bases separating them. The CDR3 covers 14 residues. The chain's CDR3 is CASTVGGNTGELFF. CDR3 bases: TGTGCCAGCACTGTCGGGGGGAACACCGGGGAGCTGTTTTTT.

The J gene is TRBJ2-1, the V gene TRBV6-6; 8 bases agree with TRBD2. J lost 0 bases, V lost 11 bases, and 12 bases had no gene match. In germline, CDR1 is MNHNY, CDR2 SVGAGI (reference sequence). The CDR3 loop spans 16 amino acids. CDR3 protein: CACLASGQSSYNEQFF. For the CDR3, the DNA is TGTGCCTGCCTAGCTAGCGGGCAGAGCTCCTACAATGAGCAGTTCTTC.

The rearrangement joins TRBV7-6 to TRBJ2-1, with 7 bases that match TRBD2. In germline, CDR1 is SGHVS, CDR2 FNYEAQ. The trim removed 5 bases at V and 9 bases at J, leaving 4 bases unmatched. There are 12 residues in the CDR3. CDR3 coding DNA: TGTGCCAGCAGCCGGTCGGGGGGTGAGCAGTTCTTC. It encodes CASSRSGGEQFF.

This sequence joins TRBV15 and TRBJ2-7, with 7 bases identical to TRBD1. Germline loops: CDR1 LNHNV, CDR2 YYDKDF (reference sequence). The trim removed 1 base at V and 5 bases at J, leaving 11 bases unmatched. CDR3 length equals 16 residues. For the CDR3, the DNA is TGTGCCACCAGCAGAGTAAGGACAGGAGTGCTCAACGAGCAGTACTTC. Amino acids: CATSRVRTGVLNEQYF.

The CDR3 DNA follows: TGTGCCAGCAGTTTAGGACAGGCCACTAATCAGCCCCAGCATTTT. It translates to CASSLGQATNQPQHF. The chain employs TRBV5-5 and TRBJ1-5; 7 positions match TRBD1. Germline CDR1 is SGHKS and CDR2 is YYEKEE (reference sequence). Losses at the gene ends were 5 bases for V and 4 bases for J; bases not matched to a gene: 9. The CDR3 runs 15 residues.

The chain is built from TRBV4-3 and TRBJ2-7; possibly TRBD1 for D (5 bases). This CDR3 has 15 amino acids. The V end lost 0 bases, the J end lost 5 bases, and 14 bases lay between the germline ends. The V gene's germline CDR1 is LGHNA and CDR2 YSLEER. The CDR3 DNA reads as TGCGCCAGCAGCCAAGATTGGGGCGCTACCGACGAGCAGTACTTC. This sequence encodes CASSQDWGATDEQYF.

The chain recombines TRBV4-3 with TRBJ2-1, with 12 nucleotides matching TRBD2. This CDR3 contains 17 residues. The germline V gene has CDR1 LGHNA and CDR2 YSLEER. With V trimmed by 0 bases and J by 7 bases, 7 bases remained unmatched. CDR3 nucleotides: TGCGCCAGCAGCCAAGATCCCCTAGCGGGAGGGTCGAATGAGCAGTTCTTC. It specifies CASSQDPLAGGSNEQFF.

This clonotype came up many times. V gene TRBV7-8 combines with J gene TRBJ2-1; the match to TRBD1 covers 8 bases. This CDR3 spans 15 amino acids. Losses at the gene ends were 1 base for V and 4 bases for J; bases not matched to a gene: 3. Germline V CDR1 and CDR2: SGHVS, FQNEAQ. The CDR3, as DNA: TGTGCCAGCAGCTTAGGGACAGGGAGTTACAATGAGCAGTTCTTC. Translating it yields CASSLGTGSYNEQFF.

The chain combines TRBV7-9 with TRBJ2-1; TRBD1 might be the D (6 bases). The V end was cut by 4 bases, the J end by 9 bases, with 10 bases between. The germline V gene encodes CDR1 SEHNR and CDR2 FQNEAQ (reference sequence). This CDR3 has 12 residues. Here the CDR3 DNA reads TGTGCCAGCAGCTCACAGGGTACTGAGCAGTTCTTC. Amino acids: CASSSQGTEQFF.

This clonotype was detected ten times or more. The chain combines TRBV12-3 or TRBV12-4 with TRBJ2-1; 8 nucleotides match TRBD2. The J segment lost 5 bases and the V segment lost 8 bases, leaving 8 bases of the junction unmatched. The CDR3 length is 14 residues. The chain's CDR3 is CASAGGQGDNEQFF. CDR3 DNA: TGTGCCAGCGCGGGGGGCCAGGGCGACAATGAGCAGTTCTTC.

There are many counts of this clonotype. The chain carries TRBV4-3 and TRBJ2-1; tentatively, D is TRBD2 (5 bases). CDR3 length: 15 amino acids. Germline CDR1 reads LGHNA; CDR2 reads YSLEER. Trimming left V 4 bases short and J 0 bases short, with 10 bases between. The DNA of the CDR3 is TGCGCCAGCAGCCCGCGGGTGAGCTCCTACAATGAGCAGTTCTTC. As protein: CASSPRVSSYNEQFF.

This chain joins TRBV4-1 and TRBJ2-1; possible D gene TRBD1, 6 bases. Looked up from germline, CDR1 is MGHRA and CDR2 is YSYEKL. V was cut by 1 base and J by 8 bases, with 15 bases left in between. The length of the CDR3 is 15 residues. Here the CDR3 DNA reads TGCGCCAGCAGCCAAGTTCGCAGGGGTGAGGATGAGCAGTTCTTC. Amino acid sequence: CASSQVRRGEDEQFF.

The chain couples TRBV2 to TRBJ2-5; 7 positions agree with TRBD2. Trimming removed 0 bases from V and 3 bases from J; junction bases left unmatched: 1. Per germline, CDR1 SNHLY and CDR2 FYNNEI. The CDR3 loop spans 14 amino acids. The CDR3 here is CASSEAGGEETQYF. The CDR3 nucleotides read TGTGCCAGCAGTGAAGCGGGAGGGGAAGAGACCCAGTACTTC.

The chain is built from TRBV5-1 and TRBJ2-7; the D call may be TRBD1 or TRBD2 (6 bases each). Between the trimmed V and J ends, which lost 4 bases and 3 bases, there was a span of 14 bases. The CDR3 has 14 amino acids. Per the germline V gene, CDR1 is SGHRS and CDR2 is YFSETQ. For the CDR3, the DNA is TGCGCCAGCAGCCACAGGGTCGGGAGCTACGAGCAGTACTTC. It yields the protein CASSHRVGSYEQYF. Drawing the rest from reference TRBV5-1 and TRBJ2-7, the complete variable domain is KAGVTQTPRYLIKTRGQQVTLSCSPISGHRSVSWYQQTPGQGLQFLFEYFSETQRNKGNFPGRFSGRQFSNSRSEMNVSTLELGDSALYLCASSHRVGSYEQYFGPGTRLTVT.

Only a few counts were recorded for this clonotype. V and J are TRBV5-1 and TRBJ2-1; 7 bases are a match to TRBD1. In germline, CDR1 is SGHRS, CDR2 YFSETQ. Germline trimming cut 4 bases from V and 7 bases from J; bases unmatched to any gene: 11. The CDR3 has 15 residues. The CDR3 region is CASSPAGEQGNEQFF. The CDR3 DNA reads TGCGCCAGCAGCCCAGCCGGTGAACAGGGGAATGAGCAGTTCTTC.

The chain links TRBV5-6 to TRBJ2-5; TRBD1 agrees at 9 bases. CDR3 length: 15 amino acids. In germline, CDR1 is SGHDT, CDR2 YYEEEE. The ends lost 4 bases at V and 3 bases at J; junction bases unmatched: 7. The CDR3 region is CASSTLRDREETQYF. Here the CDR3 DNA reads TGTGCCAGCAGCACACTCCGGGACAGGGAAGAGACCCAGTACTTC.

V and J are TRBV12-3 or TRBV12-4 and TRBJ1-1, with 9 nucleotides matching TRBD1. The CDR3 extends over 14 amino acids. V lost 6 bases and J lost 10; bases outside the gene matches: 12. The CDR3 is CASSTGTGLVLAFF. The CDR3 DNA reads TGTGCCAGCAGCACCGGGACAGGGCTAGTGTTAGCTTTCTTT.

The gene calls are TRBV5-1 and TRBJ1-2; unclear D gene. Germline values: CDR1 SGHRS, CDR2 YFSETQ. The CDR3 totals 13 residues. V shed 0 bases and J shed 4 bases, with 7 bases lying between them. The CDR3 region has the DNA TGCGCCAGCAGCTTGGATGGGGTCTATGGCTACACCTTC. Protein product: CASSLDGVYGYTF.

This clonotype was recorded a few times. The V call is TRBV20-1, the J call TRBJ2-7; possibly TRBD2 for D (6 bases). V shed 1 base and J shed 3 bases, with 16 bases lying between them. The CDR3 runs to 15 residues. In germline, CDR1 is DFQATT, CDR2 SNEGSKA (reference sequence). CDR3 loop: CSARVSGRSLYEQYF. CDR3 bases: TGCAGTGCTAGAGTGTCAGGGAGGTCCCTCTACGAGCAGTACTTC.

This clonotype has only a few counts. This chain joins TRBV7-9 and TRBJ2-2, with D uncertain. The CDR3 covers 14 residues. Germline-derived CDR1 and CDR2 are SEHNR and FQNEAQ (reference sequence). Trimming cost V 3 bases and J 4 bases, with 9 bases left between them. The CDR3 loop reads CASSFAPTTGELFF. CDR3 DNA: TGTGCCAGCAGCTTTGCGCCCACCACCGGGGAGCTGTTTTTT.

In this sample, this clonotype turned up many times. This chain uses TRBV20-1 with TRBJ1-1, with D perhaps matching TRBD1 (5 bases). V lost 1 base, J lost 3 bases, and 9 bases lay in between. Germline lookup yields CDR1 DFQATT and CDR2 SNEGSKA (reference sequence). The CDR3 extends over 13 amino acids. CDR3 nucleotide sequence: TGCAGTGCTAGAGGAGGAGGGGACACTGAAGCTTTCTTT. It encodes CSARGGGDTEAFF.

This clonotype was recorded many times. The chain carries TRBV7-9 and TRBJ2-1; a weak D match, TRBD2 (5 bases). Trimming pared 4 bases from V and 0 bases from J, leaving 19 bases between. The CDR3 spans 18 residues. From germline, CDR1 is SEHNR and CDR2 FQNEAQ (reference sequence). CDR3 amino acids: CASSSPDDPEGSYNEQFF. CDR3 DNA sequence: TGTGCCAGCAGCTCTCCGGACGATCCTGAGGGCTCCTACAATGAGCAGTTCTTC.

The sample holds a few counts of this clonotype. The chain links TRBV3-1 to TRBJ2-2, with D possibly TRBD2 on 6 matching bases. The CDR3 runs to 15 residues. The germline V and J ends were trimmed by 3 bases and 9 bases, with 17 bases remaining between them. The germline V gene encodes CDR1 LGHDT and CDR2 YNNKEL (reference sequence). CDR3: CASSHLGLPSRELFF. The DNA of the CDR3 is TGTGCCAGCAGCCATCTGGGACTTCCCTCGAGGGAGCTGTTTTTT.